The clone carrying this T cell receptor beta chain was counted a few times. The conserved phenylalanine or tryptophan is not found at the CDR3 terminus, so this likely reflects a read error. The limits of the CDR3 on the DNA are not certain, so only TCRdb's listed CDR3 is given. Germline CDR1 and CDR2: SGHTA and FQGNSA. The CDR3 extends over 17 residues, inclusive of both ends. Clones were sequenced by immunoSEQ multiplex PCR, and TCRdb holds only the in-frame ones, with some missing. The profile shows about 48,000 clones, about 85% of them singletons. This entry belongs to a study of T cells in tumors after PD-1 blockade. On the study more broadly: During anti-PD-1 treatment, some patients continued daily vismodegib 150 mg. Peripheral blood samples averaged approximately 33,000 unique clonotypes and about 120,000 templates.

Genomic DNA template from tumor biopsies or peripheral blood, about 600 ng to 6,004 ng input. The sample was PBMCs, taken before anti-PD-1 treatment. This chain uses TRBV7-2 with TRBJ2-7; the D call TRBD2 from the table was never checked on the DNA. The TCR was taken from a human donor with basal cell carcinoma. This CDR3 is CASSPIPSGRLAGSPSS.